This T cell receptor (beta chain) was recovered during a study of blood T cell repertoires in COVID-19. The study drew participants aged about 18 to 95 years from about two dozen US areas. Assignment of participants to cohorts was predicated upon participant-reported clinical history. Each recovered donor of Cohort 3 presented with two negative PCRs, clearance, or symptom resolution. This CDR3 spans 15 amino acids. The germline gives CDR1 SGHVS, CDR2 FQNEAQ. V lost 7 bases and J 9 bases, leaving 22 bases between the germline ends. The assay was immunoSEQ multiplex PCR, and TCRdb's table has in-frame clones only and misses some. The sample has fewer than 400,000 clones; approximately 89% are singletons.

Sequenced material: PBMCs or T cells enriched from blood (not recorded which). V usage is TRBV7-8 and J usage is TRBJ1-5, with a tentative D call TRBD1 (6 bases). The clonotype originates from a man aged 30-40 years who had recovered from COVID-19. DNA for the CDR3: TGTGCCAGCACCTCAGGGACACCGGACGTTCGGCCCCAGCATTTT. This translates into CASTSGTPDVRPQHF.